This is a list of T cell receptor beta chains from one sample in a study of blood T cell repertoires in COVID-19. Sequenced by immunoSEQ multiplex PCR; TCRdb stores in-frame clones only, minus some. The sample carries just under 60,000 clones, around four fifths recorded once. The sequenced sample consisted of peripheral blood. These TCRs come from an elderly man with acute or convalescent COVID-19. CDR3s include the opening cysteine and the closing phenylalanine or tryptophan. A D gene is named only where the DNA matches it firmly. Some rows mark clone size as missing; the rest say once, few, many or name a class of expanded clone.

j_call d_call v_call clone_size cdr3_aa cdr3_nt
TRBJ1-2 TRBD1 TRBV4-1 NA CASSQGTGPYGYTF TGCGCCAGCAGCCAAGGGACAGGGCCCTATGGCTACACCTTC
TRBJ1-1 TRBD1 TRBV5-5 once CASRFSLMTGGTEAFF TGTGCCAGCAGATTTTCCCTCATGACAGGGGGCACTGAAGCTTTCTTT
TRBJ2-7 NA TRBV23-1 NA CAIVRQIYEQYF TGCGCCATTGTAAGACAGATATACGAGCAGTACTTC
TRBJ2-1 TRBD1 TRBV19 NA CASSTLQGVFGNEQFF TGTGCCAGTAGTACACTACAGGGGGTATTCGGCAATGAGCAGTTCTTC
TRBJ2-3 NA TRBV27 NA CASSSADLTDTQYF TGTGCCAGCAGTAGCGCGGACTTAACAGATACGCAGTATTTT
TRBJ1-2 NA TRBV5-6 NA CASSLVQSYGYTF TGTGCCAGCAGCTTGGTGCAGTCCTATGGCTACACCTTC
TRBJ1-5 TRBD1 TRBV7-8 NA CANSRQGPSNQPQHF TGTGCCAACAGCCGACAGGGCCCTAGCAATCAGCCCCAGCATTTT
TRBJ2-7 TRBD2 TRBV6-2/TRBV6-3 NA CASSYPRTSGYEQYF TGTGCCAGCAGTTACCCTCGGACTAGCGGCTACGAGCAGTACTTC
TRBJ2-1 TRBD2 TRBV4-1 once CASSQVGAGGYNEQFF TGCGCCAGCAGCCAAGTGGGCGCGGGGGGGTACAATGAGCAGTTCTTC
TRBJ2-7 TRBD2 TRBV19 NA CASSGTSGSYEQYF TGTGCCAGCTCCGGGACTAGCGGCTCCTACGAGCAGTACTTC
TRBJ1-1 NA TRBV5-4 few CASSPSQTENTEAFF TGTGCCAGCAGCCCCTCACAGACCGAGAACACTGAAGCTTTCTTT
TRBJ2-7 NA TRBV2 NA CASSEGDLSKEYF TGTGCCAGCAGTGAAGGCGACTTGTCCAAGGAGTACTTC
TRBJ2-5 NA TRBV6-1 NA CASSPRRSGETQYF TGTGCCAGCAGCCCCCGGAGGAGCGGGGAGACCCAGTACTTC
TRBJ1-1 NA TRBV7-8 once CASRYGGLNTEAFF TGTGCCAGCCGATACGGGGGTTTGAACACTGAAGCTTTCTTT
TRBJ2-7 NA TRBV28 NA CASSDLQGTYEQYF TGTGCCAGCAGTGACCTACAGGGAACCTACGAGCAGTACTTC
TRBJ1-5 TRBD1 TRBV30 NA CAWRGQGLQPQHF TGTGCCTGGAGGGGACAGGGGCTACAGCCCCAGCATTTT
TRBJ1-2 TRBD1 TRBV28 NA CASSLYQTGGSYGYTF TGTGCCAGCAGTTTATACCAGACAGGGGGCAGCTATGGCTACACCTTC
TRBJ1-4 NA TRBV5-1 once CASSPAGGLGEKLFF TGCGCCAGCAGCCCCGCGGGGGGGCTGGGTGAAAAACTGTTTTTT
TRBJ1-6 TRBD1 TRBV27 NA CASSEGQGAFYNSPLHF TGTGCCAGCAGTGAGGGACAGGGAGCCTTCTATAATTCACCCCTCCACTTT
TRBJ2-7 NA TRBV10-3 NA CAISDSRRLDYEQYF TGTGCCATCAGTGACTCTCGAAGACTAGACTACGAGCAGTACTTC
TRBJ2-7 TRBD1 TRBV23-1 NA CASIPRGQTYEQYF TGCGCCAGCATCCCGAGGGGGCAAACCTACGAGCAGTACTTC
TRBJ1-3 NA TRBV9 medium-sized CASSASSSGNTIYF TGTGCCAGCAGCGCTTCCAGCTCTGGAAACACCATATATTTT
TRBJ2-1 TRBD1 TRBV5-1 NA CASSSTGSGYNEQFF TGCGCCAGCAGCTCGACAGGGTCAGGCTACAATGAGCAGTTCTTC
TRBJ2-7 TRBD2 TRBV7-9 NA CASSRGTSGSYEQYF TGTGCCAGCAGTCGAGGGACTAGCGGCTCCTACGAGCAGTACTTC
TRBJ2-5 NA TRBV5-1 NA CASRIGVLDNQETQYF TGCGCCAGCAGAATTGGGGTACTAGATAACCAAGAGACCCAGTACTTC
TRBJ2-1 TRBD2 TRBV27 NA CASSPVGGSGRNNEQFF TGTGCCAGCAGTCCAGTCGGAGGTAGCGGGAGAAACAATGAGCAGTTCTTC
TRBJ1-6 NA TRBV14 NA CASSQDPMPQGTLHF TGTGCCAGCAGCCAAGACCCTATGCCCCAGGGAACCCTCCACTTT
TRBJ2-3 TRBD2 TRBV24-1 NA CATGSASGRSDTQYF TGTGCCACTGGGAGCGCTAGCGGGAGGTCAGATACGCAGTATTTT
TRBJ2-3 TRBD2 TRBV5-4 NA CASSLSASGGAGDTQYF TGTGCCAGCAGTCTTTCGGCTAGCGGGGGGGCGGGAGATACGCAGTATTTT
TRBJ2-7 TRBD2 TRBV29-1 NA CSVEANRGGYEQYF TGCAGCGTTGAAGCGAACCGGGGGGGCTACGAGCAGTACTTC
TRBJ1-6 NA TRBV29-1 NA CSVGEGGSPLHF TGCAGCGTTGGCGAGGGAGGCTCACCCCTCCACTTT
TRBJ2-3 NA TRBV7-3 NA CASSLNRVTDTQYF TGTGCCAGCAGCTTAAACAGGGTTACAGATACGCAGTATTTT
TRBJ1-1 TRBD1 TRBV18 few CASSPYRGTEAFF TGTGCCAGCTCACCTTACAGGGGCACTGAAGCTTTCTTT
TRBJ1-5 NA TRBV15 NA CATSRETENQPQHF TGTGCCACCAGCAGGGAGACAGAAAATCAGCCCCAGCATTTT
TRBJ2-4 TRBD1 TRBV13 NA CASSLDRGYGNIQYF TGTGCCAGCAGCTTAGACAGGGGGTACGGAAACATTCAGTACTTC